This entry features one T cell receptor (beta chain) sequence. The entry originates in a study of blood T cell repertoires in COVID-19. As for the study in general: Samples representing acute and convalescent COVID-19 were sourced from the United States, Italy and Spain. PBMCs, B-cell-depleted T cells, or T cells provided the cDNA or gDNA that made up the material.

In the study's own analysis: Amplification of reference gene primers provided the estimated nucleated cell counts. Repertoires were generated with immunoSEQ multiplex PCR, while TCRdb's copy carries only in-frame clones and drops some. V, J and clone size are taken as reported in that table, and D and trimming were inferred from the DNA itself. The repertoire holds roughly 260,000 clones, about nine tenths seen once, with around 10% in the top ten. The germline V and J ends were trimmed by 5 bases and 5 bases, with 22 bases remaining between them. The CDR3 is 16 residues long. The V gene's germline CDR1 is SGHKS and CDR2 YYEKEE (reference sequence). Recruited during active infection, patients (from Seattle) were subsequently followed longitudinally.

This chain links TRBV5-5 with TRBJ1-1, with unresolved D. The clonotype originates from a woman younger than 45 with COVID-19, enrolled during active disease. Input material: peripheral blood. Written as DNA, the CDR3 is TGTGCCAGCAGTCCTAGGGCCACCCCGGGAGTTACTGAAGCTTTCTTT. Its protein product is CASSPRATPGVTEAFF.